This passage covers 9 T cell receptor beta chains from one sample sequenced in a study of blood T cell repertoires in COVID-19. Libraries were prepared by immunoSEQ multiplex PCR; TCRdb keeps only in-frame clonotypes and omits some of them. The table has around 210,000 clones, about 90% seen once. The sample was PBMCs or T cells enriched from blood (not recorded which). Every receptor here comes from a woman aged 18-29 years who had recovered from COVID-19.

V usage is TRBV5-6 and J usage is TRBJ1-3; the D is unclear. With 2 bases removed from V and 4 bases from J, the gap between germline ends came to 13 bases. The germline V gene has CDR1 SGHDT and CDR2 YYEEEE. The CDR3 runs to 15 residues. The DNA for the CDR3 is TGTGCCAGCAGCTTTCTGAAAGCGTCAGGAAACACCATATATTTT. This encodes CASSFLKASGNTIYF. The complete variable domain, with remaining parts taken from reference TRBV5-6 and TRBJ1-3, reads DAGVTQSPTHLIKTRGQQVTLRCSPKSGHDTVSWYQQALGQGPQFIFQYYEEEERQRGNFPDRFSGHQFPNYSSELNVNALLLGDSALYLCASSFLKASGNTIYFGEGSWLTVV.

The chain links TRBV9 to TRBJ2-7, with 7 positions matching TRBD1. The CDR3 spans 15 residues. Trimming at V came to 4 bases and at J to 3 bases, leaving 10 bases not matched to a gene. In germline, CDR1 is SGDLS, CDR2 YYNGEE. The CDR3 coding sequence is TGTGCCAGCAGCTCCCGGACAGGTTTGATCTACGAGCAGTACTTC. Translated: CASSSRTGLIYEQYF. The variable domain in full, with the rest retrieved from reference TRBV9 and TRBJ2-7, is DSGVTQTPKHLITATGQRVTLRCSPRSGDLSVYWYQQSLDQGLQFLIQYYNGEERAKGNILERFSAQQFPDLHSELNLSSLELGDSALYFCASSSRTGLIYEQYFGPGTRLTVT.

This clone was recorded only once. The V and J genes are TRBV9 and TRBJ1-3, with 9 bases fitting TRBD1. The V and J ends lost 6 bases and 2 bases, in that order; junction bases with no gene match: 6. The CDR3 length is 15 residues. Looked up from germline, CDR1 is SGDLS and CDR2 is YYNGEE. The CDR3 DNA is TGTGCCAGCAAAACCGGGACAGGGACTGGAAACACCATATATTTT. Protein product: CASKTGTGTGNTIYF.

V and J are TRBV18 and TRBJ1-1, with D perhaps matching TRBD1 (5 bases). Germline V gene lookup returns CDR1 KGHSH and CDR2 LQKENI. The V end was cut by 6 bases, the J end by 3 bases, with 17 bases between. CDR3 size: 15 residues. The chain's CDR3 is CASSPDSGGHTEAFF. Written as DNA, the CDR3 is TGTGCCAGCTCTCCCGATAGCGGGGGACACACTGAAGCTTTCTTT.

The rearrangement joins TRBV2 to TRBJ1-3; unclear D gene. This CDR3 is built from 14 residues. The germline gives CDR1 SNHLY, CDR2 FYNNEI. V lost 6 bases, J lost 0 bases, and 9 bases lay in between. CDR3 in DNA: TGTGCCAGCAGAGAACAGATCTCTGGAAACACCATATATTTT. It translates to CASREQISGNTIYF.

The rearrangement joins TRBV7-9 to TRBJ1-6; 9 bases map to TRBD1. This CDR3 contains 15 residues. The germline V gene encodes CDR1 SEHNR and CDR2 FQNEAQ (reference sequence). V was pared by 4 bases and J by 7 bases, with 5 bases of the junction left unmatched. CDR3 coding DNA: TGTGCCAGCAGCTCAGGGACAGGGCTAAATTCACCCCTCCACTTT. It is translated as CASSSGTGLNSPLHF.

CDR3 in DNA: TGTGCCATCAGTAGTAGACAGTCCTCCTCTGGGGCCAACGTCCTGACTTTC. Translation gives CAISSRQSSSGANVLTF. V and J are TRBV10-3 and TRBJ2-6, with D tentatively TRBD1 (5 bases). Germline V gene data show CDR1 as ENHRY and CDR2 as SYGVKD. There are 17 residues in the CDR3. V shed 5 bases and J shed 0 bases, with 14 bases lying between them.

The chain couples TRBV7-2 to TRBJ2-7; TRBD1 is a possible D gene (6 bases). V gave up 6 bases and J gave up 3 bases, with 15 bases separating them. The CDR3 spans 14 residues. The V gene's germline CDR1 is SGHTA and CDR2 FQGNSA. CDR3 loop: CASRSTGSLYEQYF. The CDR3 DNA is TGTGCCAGCAGATCAACAGGGAGCCTCTACGAGCAGTACTTC.

The chain links TRBV5-4 to TRBJ2-5; 9 nucleotides agree with TRBD2. Germline CDR1 reads SGHNT; CDR2 reads YYREEE (reference sequence). Trimming took 4 bases from V and 4 from J; bases not matched to a gene: 5. The CDR3 is made up of 14 amino acids. CDR3 nucleotide sequence: TGTGCCAGCAGCGTTAGCGGGGGCGGAGAGACCCAGTACTTC. Encoded protein: CASSVSGGGETQYF.